These 10 T cell receptor beta chains were sequenced from one sample in a study of T-cell memory formation after mild COVID-19. TCRdb passed the 5' RACE reads through MiXCR, listing each CDR3 protein once. The sample yields 150,000 to 200,000 distinct CDR3 sequences, roughly 15% seen once. Sequencing input: PBMCs or a T cell subset sorted from them (not recorded which). All receptors come from an adult woman who had mild COVID-19 (a few samples of this study predate the infection). Cell type and time point are not known.

This clonotype came up a few times. The chain carries TRBV5-5 and TRBJ1-5; D remains ambiguous. The CDR3 consists of 15 residues. Trimming took off 4 bases at V and 3 bases at J, with 14 bases between the two ends. Germline V gene sequence: CDR1 SGHKS, CDR2 YYEKEE (reference sequence). CDR3 sequence reads: CASSLGGKLNQPQHF. The CDR3 DNA sequence: TGTGCCAGCAGCCTGGGCGGAAAACTCAATCAGCCCCAGCATTTT.

There are a few counts of this clonotype. The V call is TRBV7-2, the J call TRBJ1-1; tentative D call: TRBD1 (5 bases). Trimming pared 4 bases from V and 4 bases from J, leaving 13 bases between. The CDR3 sequence is 14 residues long. Germline V gene sequence: CDR1 SGHTA, CDR2 FQGNSA. The CDR3 region is CASSSGPRGTEAFF. The DNA of the CDR3 is TGTGCCAGCAGCTCCGGACCAAGGGGCACTGAAGCTTTCTTT.

This clonotype occurred a few times. The chain links TRBV12-3 or TRBV12-4 to TRBJ2-7; D possibly corresponds to TRBD1 (6 bases). Trimming stripped 5 bases from V and 1 base from J, with 12 bases between. CDR3 length: 14 residues. CDR3 sequence (DNA): TGTGCCAGCAGTCCGACAGGTCAGTCCTACGAGCAGTACTTC. Translating it yields CASSPTGQSYEQYF.

The chain couples TRBV29-1 to TRBJ2-7; D possibly corresponds to TRBD2 (5 bases). Trimming removed 2 bases from V and 5 bases from J, with 13 bases in between. Germline-derived CDR1 and CDR2 are SQVTM and ANQGSEA. This CDR3 is 13 amino acids long. CDR3 amino acids: CSVEPGERDEQYF. The CDR3 region has the DNA TGCAGCGTTGAACCCGGGGAGAGGGACGAGCAGTACTTC.

The chain combines TRBV7-2 with TRBJ2-7, with D possibly matching TRBD1 (6 bases). Germline CDR1 SGHTA, CDR2 FQGNSA. The germline V and J ends were trimmed by 1 base and 1 base, with 11 bases remaining between them. This CDR3 spans 15 amino acids. The DNA of the CDR3 is TGTGCCAGCAGCTTAGGGGGGCAGAGATCCTACGAGCAGTACTTC. Translated: CASSLGGQRSYEQYF. Full variable domain (rest looked up from reference TRBV7-2 and TRBJ2-7): GAGVSQSPSNKVTEKGKDVELRCDPISGHTALYWYRQSLGQGLEFLIYFQGNSAPDKSGLPSDRFSAERTGGSVSTLTIQRTQQEDSAVYLCASSLGGQRSYEQYFGPGTRLTVT.

A few counts support this clonotype. The CDR3 coding sequence is TGCGCCAGCAGCCAAGATGATTCGTCGGACCCAGGGGGAAATGAGCAGTTCTTC. Translation: CASSQDDSSDPGGNEQFF. The chain is built from TRBV4-3 and TRBJ2-1; 7 positions match TRBD1. The ends lost 0 bases at V and 7 bases at J; junction bases unmatched: 15. Germline V gives CDR1 LGHNA, CDR2 YSLEER. This CDR3 is 18 amino acids long.

This clonotype was seen many times. The CDR3 is CASSNPGQGATYEQYF. The CDR3 region has the DNA TGTGCCAGCAGCAACCCCGGACAGGGGGCCACCTACGAGCAGTACTTC. The rearrangement uses TRBV7-8 and TRBJ2-7; 11 bases line up with TRBD1. Germline V lookup: CDR1 SGHVS, CDR2 FQNEAQ. The CDR3 is 16 residues long. The junction had 8 bases not matched to a gene; V was cut back by 5 bases and J by 2 bases.

This clonotype has only a few counts. The chain combines TRBV7-9 with TRBJ2-1, with 11 bases that match TRBD1. Germline CDR1 is SEHNR and CDR2 is FQNEAQ (reference sequence). This CDR3 region has 15 residues. With 5 bases clipped from V and 5 bases from J, the junction kept 5 bases outside the gene matches. CDR3 sequence (DNA): TGTGCCAGCAGCCTGGGACAGGGGGTAGACAATGAGCAGTTCTTC. Translation: CASSLGQGVDNEQFF.

This clonotype was counted only a few times. The chain joins TRBV27 to TRBJ2-5, with D perhaps TRBD1 (6 bases). The CDR3 is made up of 14 amino acids. Trimming shortened V by 5 bases and J by 2 bases, and 12 bases separated the two germline ends. Germline CDR1 and CDR2: MNHEY and SMNVEV (reference sequence). CDR3 in DNA: TGTGCCAGCAGTATAGGACAGACTCAAGAGACCCAGTACTTC. This translates into CASSIGQTQETQYF.

This clonotype showed up just a few times. The chain has TRBV4-3 and TRBJ2-1; a weak D match, TRBD2 (6 bases). CDR1 LGHNA and CDR2 YSLEER come from the germline V gene. This CDR3 is built from 15 residues. Trimming cost V 0 bases and J 4 bases, with 10 bases left between them. The CDR3 sequence: CASSQDRGGYNEQFF. As DNA, the CDR3 is TGCGCCAGCAGCCAAGATCGAGGAGGGTACAATGAGCAGTTCTTC.